Listed here are 27 T cell receptor beta chains from one sample, sequenced in a study of blood T cell repertoires in COVID-19. TCRdb keeps only in-frame clones here, not all; method: immunoSEQ multiplex PCR. The table shows about 480,000 clones, with nearly 90% occurring only once. Sequencing was done on a sample of peripheral blood. The receptors come from a man in his late teens or twenties with COVID-19, enrolled during active disease.

The rearrangement joins TRBV5-1 to TRBJ2-3; a possible D gene is TRBD2 (5 bases). V was cut by 6 bases and J by 8 bases, with 25 bases left in between. Germline CDR1 is SGHRS and CDR2 is YFSETQ. The CDR3 has 16 residues. CDR3 in amino acids: CASMAAWEPSAGTQYF. CDR3 in DNA: TGCGCCAGCATGGCAGCCTGGGAGCCCTCCGCCGGTACGCAGTATTTT.

The chain is built from TRBV30 and TRBJ2-1; 11 bases are a match to TRBD2. Trimming at V came to 2 bases and at J to 8 bases, leaving 2 bases not matched to a gene. Germline values: CDR1 GTSNPN, CDR2 SVGIG (reference sequence). CDR3 length: 13 residues. The CDR3 is CAWSLAGGDEQFF. In nucleotides, the CDR3 is TGTGCCTGGAGTCTAGCGGGAGGAGATGAGCAGTTCTTC. Full variable domain (missing parts from reference TRBV30 and TRBJ2-1): SQTIHQWPATLVQPVGSPLSLECTVEGTSNPNLYWYRQAAGRGLQLLFYSVGIGQISSEVPQNLSASRPQDRQFILSSKKLLLSDSGFYLCAWSLAGGDEQFFGPGTRLTVL.

This sequence joins TRBV5-4 and TRBJ2-7; 12 nucleotides line up with TRBD2. The V and J ends lost 7 bases and 3 bases, in that order; junction bases with no gene match: 5. This CDR3 region has 14 residues. Germline-derived CDR1 and CDR2 are SGHNT and YYREEE (reference sequence). As DNA, the CDR3 is TGTGCCAGCTCTCGGACTAGCGGGATCTACGAGCAGTACTTC. This sequence encodes CASSRTSGIYEQYF.

In its sample, this clone was seen many times. The rearrangement links TRBV5-4 to TRBJ1-2; 10 positions match TRBD1. This CDR3 is 13 amino acids long. Germline V lookup: CDR1 SGHNT, CDR2 YYREEE (reference sequence). Trimming took 5 bases from V and 7 from J; bases not matched to a gene: 5. The CDR3 loop is CASRTGGKGGYTF. The CDR3 coding sequence is TGTGCCAGCAGGACAGGGGGCAAGGGTGGCTACACCTTC. Using reference TRBV5-4 and TRBJ1-2 for the parts outside the CDR3, the full variable domain is ETGVTQSPTHLIKTRGQQVTLRCSSQSGHNTVSWYQQALGQGPQFIFQYYREEENGRGNFPPRFSGLQFPNYSSELNVNALELDDSALYLCASRTGGKGGYTFGSGTRLTVV.

The chain couples TRBV24-1 to TRBJ1-6; tentatively, D is TRBD1 (5 bases). The CDR3 is made up of 15 amino acids. The V end lost 4 bases, the J end lost 7 bases, and 13 bases lay between the germline ends. The germline gives CDR1 KGHDR, CDR2 SFDVKD. For the CDR3, the DNA is TGTGCCACCAGTGACGGGGGTGTACCGAATTCACCCCTCCACTTT. It translates to CATSDGGVPNSPLHF.

The rearrangement joins TRBV5-5 to TRBJ2-3; 8 positions match TRBD2. The V gene end was trimmed by 6 bases and the J gene end by 1 base; junction bases not matched to a gene: 13. The germline CDR1 and CDR2 sequences are SGHKS and YYEKEE (reference sequence). There are 17 residues in the CDR3. CDR3 bases: TGTGCCAGCAATCGTATTGAAGGAGCGGGGGGCACAGATACGCAGTATTTT. It translates to CASNRIEGAGGTDTQYF.

J is TRBJ2-7 and V is TRBV12-3 or TRBV12-4, with D uncertain. Trimming shortened V by 8 bases and J by 5 bases, and 10 bases separated the two germline ends. This CDR3 spans 11 amino acids. The CDR3 DNA sequence: TGTGCCAGCGGTACTATGCACGAGCAGTACTTC. Translating gives CASGTMHEQYF.

The chain employs TRBV4-1 and TRBJ2-2; 7 nucleotides match TRBD1. V shed 2 bases and J 5 bases; nucleotides not matched to a gene: 2. Per germline, CDR1 MGHRA and CDR2 YSYEKL. This CDR3 spans 14 amino acids. The DNA for the CDR3 is TGCGCCAGCAGCCAAATGACAGGGACCGGGGAGCTGTTTTTT. This encodes CASSQMTGTGELFF.

The J gene is TRBJ1-4, the V gene TRBV19; 8 nucleotides agree with TRBD1. The CDR3 runs 14 residues. V was clipped by 4 bases and J by 7 bases; unmatched bases: 5. The V gene's germline CDR1 is LNHDA and CDR2 SQIVND (reference sequence). For the CDR3, the DNA is TGTGCCAGTAGTACCGACAGGGGAGGTGAAAAACTGTTTTTT. Translating gives CASSTDRGGEKLFF. Supplemented by reference TRBV19 and TRBJ1-4, the full variable domain reads DGGITQSPKYLFRKEGQNVTLSCEQNLNHDAMYWYRQDPGQGLRLIYYSQIVNDFQKGDIAEGYSVSREKKESFPLTVTSAQKNPTAFYLCASSTDRGGEKLFFGSGTQLSVL.

The genes are TRBV4-2 and TRBJ1-1; TRBD1 is a possible D gene (5 bases). Germline CDR1 and CDR2: LGHNA and YNFKEQ. The CDR3 spans 15 residues. Trimming removed 1 base from V and 0 bases from J, with 9 bases in between. CDR3: CASSQVQGMNTEAFF. As DNA, the CDR3 is TGTGCCAGCAGCCAAGTTCAGGGCATGAACACTGAAGCTTTCTTT.

DNA for the CDR3: TGCGCCAGTAGGAGGGATTGGGGACTAACCCAAGAGACCCAGTACTTC. Its protein is CASRRDWGLTQETQYF. J is TRBJ2-5 and V is TRBV5-1, with 7 bases matching TRBD2. The V and J ends lost 8 bases and 1 base, in that order; junction bases with no gene match: 14. The CDR3 length is 16 residues. CDR1 is SGHRS, CDR2 YFSETQ, per germline.

A note on this clone: The same CDR3 can be traced to other DNA sequences in this sample. The gene calls are TRBV5-1 and TRBJ1-1; 11 positions agree with TRBD1. CDR1 SGHRS and CDR2 YFSETQ come from the germline V gene. V gave up 3 bases and J gave up 2 bases; unmatched junction bases: 0. This CDR3 region has 14 residues. The CDR3 DNA sequence: TGCGCCAGCAGCTGGACAGGGGGCAACACTGAAGCTTTCTTT. As protein: CASSWTGGNTEAFF.

The rearrangement uses TRBV27 and TRBJ2-1, with TRBD2 as a possible D gene (6 bases). Germline V lookup: CDR1 MNHEY, CDR2 SMNVEV (reference sequence). CDR3 length: 15 residues. V shed 3 bases and J shed 7 bases, with 16 bases lying between them. This CDR3 is CASSLRDSLLNEQFF. For the CDR3, the DNA is TGTGCCAGCAGTTTGCGGGACTCGCTCCTTAATGAGCAGTTCTTC.

The chain carries TRBV6-1 and TRBJ1-5; D gene uncertain. V gave up 2 bases and J gave up 0 bases, with 14 bases separating them. Germline values: CDR1 MNHNS, CDR2 SASEGT. The CDR3 is 17 residues long. For the CDR3, the DNA is TGTGCCAGCAGTGAACGTCACTTACTTTATAGCAATCAGCCCCAGCATTTT. This encodes CASSERHLLYSNQPQHF.

This rearrangement joins TRBV11-3 to TRBJ1-1; D ambiguous. Trimming left V 0 bases short and J 1 base short, with 6 bases between. Germline V CDR1 and CDR2: SGHNT, YENEEA. This CDR3 region has 14 residues. The CDR3 loop reads CASSLDYSNTEAFF. The CDR3 bases are TGTGCCAGCAGCTTAGATTACTCGAACACTGAAGCTTTCTTT.

The V call is TRBV6-2 or TRBV6-3, the J call TRBJ1-2; 7 bases map to TRBD1. Looked up from germline, CDR1 is MNHEY and CDR2 is SVGEGT. The CDR3 is 11 amino acids. Trimming removed 4 bases from V and 11 bases from J; junction bases left unmatched: 4. The CDR3: CASSLGQDYTF. For the CDR3, the DNA is TGTGCCAGCAGTTTAGGACAGGATTACACCTTC.

The rearrangement joins TRBV2 to TRBJ2-1, with 9 nucleotides matching TRBD2. V shed 7 bases and J 3 bases; nucleotides not matched to a gene: 7. CDR3 length: 15 residues. Germline assignment: CDR1 SNHLY and CDR2 FYNNEI. CDR3 in DNA: TGTGCCAGCACTAGCGGGATAATGAGCTACAATGAGCAGTTCTTC. Translated: CASTSGIMSYNEQFF.

The chain carries TRBV18 and TRBJ1-5; 8 bases fit TRBD1. Per the germline V gene, CDR1 is KGHSH and CDR2 is LQKENI. J lost 3 bases, V lost 4 bases, and 8 bases had no gene match. CDR3 length equals 16 residues. The CDR3 DNA sequence: TGTGCCAGCTCACTATTGGACAGGGCGACCAATCAGCCCCAGCATTTT. Protein sequence: CASSLLDRATNQPQHF.

This clone was detected a few times. The chain has TRBV3-1 (or the pseudogene TRBV3-2) and TRBJ1-6; the D gene is possibly TRBD1 (6 bases). Germline CDR1 LGHDT, CDR2 YNNKEL (reference sequence). This CDR3 has 15 residues. Deletions cut 1 base from V and 10 bases from J, with 14 bases between. The CDR3 protein is CASSQGDIRGSPLHF. The CDR3 region has the DNA TGTGCCAGCAGCCAAGGGGACATTCGGGGCTCACCCCTCCACTTT.

The chain combines TRBV6-1 with TRBJ1-5; TRBD1 might be the D (5 bases). V lost 3 bases to trimming and J lost 2 bases, with 14 bases between them. This CDR3 has 16 amino acids. Germline V gives CDR1 MNHNS, CDR2 SASEGT. CDR3 loop: CASSDVPGLGNQPQHF. The CDR3 nucleotides are TGTGCCAGCAGTGATGTCCCAGGGTTGGGCAATCAGCCCCAGCATTTT.

The sample holds a few counts of this clone. This chain joins TRBV4-1 and TRBJ2-3, with D maybe TRBD2 (6 bases). This CDR3 comprises 15 residues. Germline V CDR1 and CDR2: MGHRA, YSYEKL. Trimming stripped 2 bases from V and 1 base from J, with 10 bases between. The CDR3 protein is CASSQLRERTDTQYF. In DNA, the CDR3 is TGCGCCAGCAGCCAACTGCGGGAACGCACAGATACGCAGTATTTT.

This clone occurred a few times. The chain has TRBV19 and TRBJ1-6; D is unresolved. V gave up 0 bases and J gave up 8 bases, with 14 bases separating them. The CDR3 is 16 amino acids. Germline V gene lookup returns CDR1 LNHDA and CDR2 SQIVND (reference sequence). The CDR3 sequence: CASSIDLVVRDSPLHF. The CDR3 coding sequence is TGTGCCAGTAGTATAGATCTCGTGGTCCGGGATTCACCCCTCCACTTT.

J is TRBJ1-1 and V is TRBV6-5; TRBD1 might be the D (5 bases). The CDR3 spans 13 residues. Trimming removed 10 bases from V and 1 base from J, with 13 bases in between. Germline values: CDR1 MNHEY, CDR2 SVGAGI. CDR3 nucleotide sequence: TGTGCCACCGAGGGACTCTCGAACACTGAAGCTTTCTTT. Translated: CATEGLSNTEAFF.

This chain links TRBV5-4 with TRBJ1-6; D gene unclear. This CDR3 has 15 amino acids. CDR1 and CDR2 (germline): SGHNT, YYREEE (reference sequence). V gave up 0 bases and J gave up 0 bases, with 4 bases separating them. In DNA, the CDR3 is TGTGCCAGCAGCTTGGGGAGCTCCTATAATTCACCCCTCCACTTT. It translates to CASSLGSSYNSPLHF.

The rearrangement uses TRBV6-1 and TRBJ2-1, with D perhaps matching TRBD1 (6 bases). V lost 3 bases and J lost 0, with 12 bases in between. The CDR3 sequence is 16 residues long. Germline V gene data show CDR1 as MNHNS and CDR2 as SASEGT. The CDR3 coding sequence is TGTGCCAGCAGTGAGAGACAGGCGAGCTCCTACAATGAGCAGTTCTTC. Its translation: CASSERQASSYNEQFF.

This clone appeared a single time. V and J are TRBV5-1 and TRBJ1-2; no firm D call. CDR1 and CDR2 (germline): SGHRS, YFSETQ. The CDR3 spans 13 residues. V was cut by 0 bases and J by 6 bases, with 9 bases left in between. CDR3 amino acids: CASSLVGGDGYTF. The DNA of the CDR3 is TGCGCCAGCAGCTTGGTAGGCGGGGATGGCTACACCTTC.

The rearrangement joins TRBV18 to TRBJ1-1, with 7 bases fitting TRBD1. CDR1 is KGHSH and CDR2 is LQKENI in the germline V gene. The CDR3 is 19 residues long. With 3 bases clipped from V and 1 base from J, the junction kept 17 bases outside the gene matches. Written as DNA, the CDR3 is TGTGCCAGCTCACCCTATACTTCAGGGGGAGCAGTGGGGAACACTGAAGCTTTCTTT. This translates into CASSPYTSGGAVGNTEAFF.